This T cell receptor (beta chain) emerged from a study of blood T cell repertoires in COVID-19. Study processing details: Estimation of nucleated cell counts relied on the amplification of reference gene primers. Data came from immunoSEQ multiplex PCR; TCRdb stores just in-frame clones and leaves some out. V, J and clone size reflect that table, while D and trimming were determined from the DNA. In the table there are about 480,000 clones, around 89% of which are singletons. V shed 2 bases and J 7 bases; nucleotides not matched to a gene: 8. Per germline, CDR1 GTSNPN and CDR2 SVGIG (reference sequence). The CDR3 is 15 amino acids.

This receptor was taken from a woman in her thirties or forties who had recovered from COVID-19. The chain couples TRBV30 to TRBJ2-2; 9 bases match TRBD2. Sequencing was carried out using PBMCs or T cells enriched from blood (not recorded which). The chain's CDR3 is CAWSKVAGEYGELFF. DNA for the CDR3: TGTGCCTGGAGTAAGGTAGCGGGAGAGTACGGGGAGCTGTTTTTT.